These 6 T cell receptor beta chains were sequenced from one sample in a study of cytomegalovirus exposure and HLA in healthy donors. Data came from immunoSEQ multiplex PCR; TCRdb stores just in-frame clones and leaves some out. The sample consists of fewer than 150,000 clones, about 90% of them appearing once. The specimen sequenced was PBMCs. All receptors come from a woman younger than 35 in good health and CMV-seropositive.

The chain combines TRBV7-8 with TRBJ2-7, with a weak D call TRBD2 (5 bases). Germline CDR1 SGHVS, CDR2 FQNEAQ. This CDR3 spans 15 amino acids. Trimming shortened V by 1 base and J by 2 bases, and 12 bases separated the two germline ends. CDR3 in amino acids: CASSLGGPPTYEQYF. For the CDR3, the DNA is TGTGCCAGCAGCTTAGGAGGGCCACCCACCTACGAGCAGTACTTC.

The chain carries TRBV28 and TRBJ1-2; 7 nucleotides match TRBD1. CDR1 and CDR2 (germline): MDHEN, SYDVKM. Trimming at V came to 7 bases and at J to 5 bases, leaving 7 bases not matched to a gene. There are 13 residues in the CDR3. The CDR3 protein is CASTPGQSYGYTF. CDR3 in DNA: TGTGCCAGCACCCCGGGACAGTCTTATGGCTACACCTTC.

This clone is a singleton in its sample. The chain employs TRBV5-1 and TRBJ1-1; D not certain. V was pared by 4 bases and J by 0 bases, with 7 bases between. This CDR3 is built from 13 residues. From germline, CDR1 is SGHRS and CDR2 YFSETQ. The CDR3, as DNA: TGCGCCAGCAGCCCCGGTATGAACACTGAAGCTTTCTTT. Translated: CASSPGMNTEAFF. The whole variable domain, remainder taken from reference TRBV5-1 and TRBJ1-1, is KAGVTQTPRYLIKTRGQQVTLSCSPISGHRSVSWYQQTPGQGLQFLFEYFSETQRNKGNFPGRFSGRQFSNSRSEMNVSTLELGDSALYLCASSPGMNTEAFFGQGTRLTVV.

The chain recombines TRBV9 with TRBJ1-2, with D perhaps TRBD1 (6 bases). CDR1 is SGDLS, CDR2 YYNGEE, per germline. Trimming left V 0 bases short and J 8 bases short, with 14 bases between. This CDR3 contains 14 residues. The DNA for the CDR3 is TGTGCCAGCAGCGTAGGGCAGGGGCTCGGGGGCTACACCTTC. Encoded protein: CASSVGQGLGGYTF.

The chain has TRBV9 and TRBJ2-5; 10 bases are a match to TRBD2. CDR3 size: 15 residues. CDR1 and CDR2 (germline): SGDLS, YYNGEE. V lost 4 bases, J lost 5 bases, and 8 bases stayed unmatched. The CDR3 spells CASSRSGRALETQYF. The CDR3 DNA reads as TGTGCCAGCAGCCGGAGCGGGAGGGCCCTGGAGACCCAGTACTTC.

This rearrangement joins TRBV9 to TRBJ2-3; 7 bases align to TRBD1. V shed 0 bases and J 6 bases; nucleotides not matched to a gene: 4. This CDR3 is built from 14 residues. Germline V gene data show CDR1 as SGDLS and CDR2 as YYNGEE. The CDR3 region is CASSVGQGWDTQYF. In DNA form, the CDR3 reads TGTGCCAGCAGCGTAGGACAGGGTTGGGATACGCAGTATTTT.